This is a list of T cell receptor beta chains from one sample in a study of cytomegalovirus exposure and HLA in healthy donors. Clones were read by immunoSEQ multiplex PCR, and TCRdb kept only the in-frame ones, dropping some. The sample yields about 160,000 clones, around 82% seen once. Sequenced: PBMCs. The receptors shown here come from a man aged 30 to 39 in good health and CMV-seronegative. Both conserved end residues are part of each CDR3. D genes are given only for firm matches. Clone size is not always given. Where it is, it says once, few, many or a class for expanded clones.

>-|TRBJ2-7|TRBV29-1|-
CSVSVRQNYEQYF
TGCAGCGTTTCAGTGAGACAAAACTACGAGCAGTACTTC
>once|TRBJ1-2|TRBV5-1|TRBD1
CASSSGTGGYLNYGYTF
TGCGCCAGCAGCTCGGGGACAGGGGGATACCTTAACTATGGCTACACCTTC
>-|TRBJ1-2|TRBV7-9|TRBD1
CASSPMGGQGWRSNYGYTF
TGTGCCAGCAGCCCAATGGGCGGACAGGGATGGCGTTCTAACTATGGCTACACCTTC
>-|TRBJ2-7|TRBV5-1|-
CASSWRQSSSYEQYF
TGCGCCAGCAGCTGGAGGCAGTCGAGCTCCTACGAGCAGTACTTC
>-|TRBJ2-5|TRBV19|-
CASSIWSDQETQYF
TGTGCCAGTAGTATATGGAGTGATCAAGAGACCCAGTACTTC
>few|TRBJ2-1|TRBV25-1|TRBD2
CASSGLAGVPKQFF
TGTGCCAGCAGTGGATTAGCGGGGGTCCCCAAGCAGTTCTTC
>-|TRBJ1-2|TRBV2|TRBD1
CASRRNKGSGGGYGYTF
TGTGCCAGCAGAAGGAACAAGGGTTCAGGGGGCGGCTATGGCTACACCTTC
>-|TRBJ1-1|TRBV6-1|-
CASSEGGSRPGDTEAFF
TGTGCCAGCAGTGAGGGAGGATCTCGCCCGGGGGACACTGAAGCTTTCTTT
>-|TRBJ1-3|TRBV5-1|TRBD1
CASSLEGQGSGNTIYF
TGCGCCAGCAGCTTGGAGGGACAGGGATCTGGAAACACCATATATTTT
>-|TRBJ2-2|TRBV19|-
CASSITPGVHGELFF
TGTGCCAGTAGTATCACCCCTGGAGTTCACGGGGAGCTGTTTTTT
>few|TRBJ1-1|TRBV28|-
CASSSGGGLGGVVSTEAFF
TGTGCCAGCAGTTCCGGGGGGGGGTTGGGTGGGGTCGTTTCGACTGAAGCTTTCTTT
>-|TRBJ1-6|TRBV10-1|TRBD1
CASSAGTGVLTLHF
TGCGCCAGCAGTGCCGGGACAGGGGTCCTCACCCTCCACTTT
>-|TRBJ2-5|TRBV4-1|-
CASSQAAVQETQYF
TGCGCCAGCAGCCAAGCGGCGGTACAAGAGACCCAGTACTTC
>-|TRBJ2-1|TRBV7-9|TRBD1
CASSLDRDYNEQFF
TGTGCCAGCAGCTTGGACAGGGACTACAATGAGCAGTTCTTC
>-|TRBJ1-2|TRBV25-1|TRBD1
CASMAGGGYTF
TGTGCCAGCATGGCAGGGGGAGGCTACACCTTC
>-|TRBJ2-7|TRBV5-1|-
CAAPYGATSHYEWQYF
TGCGCCGCCCCCTATGGGGCGACGAGCCACTACGAGTGGCAGTACTTC
>-|TRBJ1-1|TRBV7-9|-
CASSRIGTKNTEAFF
TGTGCCAGCAGCCGTATAGGCACTAAGAACACTGAAGCTTTCTTT
>-|TRBJ2-5|TRBV7-7|-
CASSFDRSHPTQYF
TGTGCTAGCAGCTTCGACAGGTCCCATCCGACCCAGTACTTC
>-|TRBJ2-7|TRBV28|-
CASSLFSGSYEQYF
TGTGCCAGCAGTTTATTTAGCGGATCCTACGAGCAGTACTTC
>-|TRBJ2-1|TRBV18|TRBD1
CASSLLGQGSYNEQFF
TGTGCCAGCTCACTACTGGGACAGGGGTCCTACAATGAGCAGTTCTTC
>-|TRBJ2-3|TRBV18|TRBD1
CASSQNRGSTDTQYF
TGTGCCAGCTCGCAGAACAGGGGGTCCACAGATACGCAGTATTTT
>-|TRBJ2-7|TRBV6-6|-
CASSVRVEDEQYF
TGTGCCAGCAGTGTGAGGGTGGAGGACGAGCAGTACTTC
>-|TRBJ1-5|TRBV5-5|-
CASSILQGDNQPQHF
TGTGCCAGCAGCATTCTACAGGGCGACAATCAGCCCCAGCATTTT
>-|TRBJ2-1|TRBV7-9|TRBD2
CASSLRRGAPSYNEQFF
TGTGCCAGCAGCTTAAGGCGGGGGGCCCCCTCCTACAATGAGCAGTTCTTC
>-|TRBJ2-7|TRBV11-2|TRBD2
CASSHRGGPSYEQYF
TGTGCCAGCAGCCACCGCGGGGGACCTTCCTACGAGCAGTACTTC
>once|TRBJ2-5|TRBV7-9|-
CASSLALAGEETQYF
TGTGCCAGCAGCTTAGCGCTGGCAGGGGAAGAGACCCAGTACTTC
>-|TRBJ1-4|TRBV5-1|-
CASSPDRPTNEKLFF
TGCGCCAGCAGCCCTGACAGGCCAACTAATGAAAAACTGTTTTTT
>-|TRBJ2-3|TRBV5-8|-
CASSPEVGANTDTQYF
TGTGCCAGCAGCCCTGAAGTGGGGGCTAACACAGATACGCAGTATTTT
>-|TRBJ2-7|TRBV7-6|-
CASSLDAEDGTVLMEQYF
TGTGCCAGCAGCTTAGACGCAGAGGACGGGACTGTCCTAATGGAGCAGTACTTC
>-|TRBJ1-3|TRBV15|-
CATTSGHGIYF
TGTGCCACCACTTCTGGGCACGGCATATATTTT
>-|TRBJ2-3|TRBV11-2|-
CASSLVQRGSDTQYF
TGTGCCAGCAGCTTAGTCCAAAGGGGCTCAGATACGCAGTATTTT
>few|TRBJ1-2|TRBV5-6|-
CASSQTENYGYTF
TGTGCCAGCAGCCAGACAGAGAACTATGGCTACACCTTC
>-|TRBJ2-1|TRBV28|-
CASSFPGLYAFF
TGTGCCAGCAGTTTTCCAGGGCTTTATGCCTTCTTC
>-|TRBJ2-1|TRBV5-1|TRBD2
CASSLVTSGRVNEQFF
TGCGCCAGCAGCTTGGTGACTAGCGGGAGGGTAAATGAGCAGTTCTTC
>-|TRBJ2-3|TRBV10-2|TRBD1
CASSEAPGQGGTDTQYF
TGCGCCAGCAGTGAGGCCCCCGGACAGGGTGGCACAGATACGCAGTATTTT
>-|TRBJ2-3|TRBV29-1|TRBD1
CSVEDGGQGADTQYF
TGCAGCGTTGAAGACGGGGGACAGGGTGCAGATACGCAGTATTTT
>-|TRBJ1-4|TRBV27|-
CASTRGAGNEKLFF
TGTGCCAGCACCAGGGGCGCAGGGAATGAAAAACTGTTTTTT
>-|TRBJ1-2|TRBV5-6|TRBD1
CASSLEGADNYGYTF
TGTGCCAGCAGCTTGGAGGGGGCAGATAACTATGGCTACACCTTC
>-|TRBJ2-2|TRBV5-1|TRBD1
CASSLPDRGHTGELFF
TGCGCCAGCAGCTTGCCGGACAGGGGGCACACCGGGGAGCTGTTTTTT
>once|TRBJ2-1|TRBV5-1|TRBD1
CASSSLGGQVYNEQFF
TGCGCCAGCAGCTCCTTAGGGGGACAGGTATACAATGAGCAGTTCTTC
>-|TRBJ1-2|TRBV6-5|-
CASSYSQAPYGYTF
TGTGCCAGCAGTTACTCGCAGGCCCCCTATGGCTACACCTTC
>-|TRBJ2-7|TRBV6-1|-
CASSSGQSYEQYF
TGTGCCAGCAGTAGTGGACAGTCCTACGAGCAGTACTTC
>-|TRBJ1-1|TRBV7-8|TRBD1
CASSQDRGGTEAFF
TGTGCCAGCAGCCAGGACAGGGGCGGCACTGAAGCTTTCTTT
>-|TRBJ2-7|TRBV4-2|TRBD2
CASSLNLAGAGEQYF
TGTGCCAGCAGCCTTAATTTAGCGGGGGCCGGGGAGCAGTACTTC